Below, 27 T cell receptor beta chains from the same sample are listed, as sequenced in a study of cytomegalovirus exposure and HLA in healthy donors. Use of 60 Vbeta and 13 Jbeta primers characterized the PCR. Clones were sequenced by immunoSEQ multiplex PCR, and TCRdb holds only the in-frame ones, with some missing. The sample holds 150,000 to 200,000 clones, about 85% seen once. Sequenced sample: PBMCs. The receptors derive from a man aged 50-60 years in good health and CMV-seropositive.

About this clone: At one end, the junction sequence differs from germline, possibly due to a read error. The V gene is TRBV7-3, the J gene TRBJ2-2, with 9 bases aligning to TRBD2. There are 18 residues in the CDR3. Germline V gives CDR1 SGHTA, CDR2 FQGTGA. The CDR3 sequence is CASSLRVSGGVKTGEPFF. CDR3 coding DNA: TGTGCCAGCAGCTTAAGGGTTAGCGGGGGCGTAAAGACCGGGGAGCCGTTTTTT.

This sequence joins TRBV7-3 and TRBJ2-7; D might be TRBD2 (6 bases). The CDR3 is 17 residues long. V shed 0 bases and J shed 4 bases, with 19 bases lying between them. Germline CDR1 SGHTA, CDR2 FQGTGA. The DNA of the CDR3 is TGTGCCAGCAGCTTAACGGGTGGGGAACGGGGGATGTACGAGCAGTACTTC. It yields the protein CASSLTGGERGMYEQYF.

The chain recombines TRBV7-9 with TRBJ1-1; perhaps TRBD1 as D (5 bases). In germline, CDR1 is SEHNR, CDR2 FQNEAQ (reference sequence). Trimming took 10 bases from V and 1 from J, leaving 10 bases between them. This CDR3 spans 12 amino acids. CDR3 protein: CATLGGNTEAFF. The DNA for the CDR3 is TGTGCCACCCTGGGGGGGAACACTGAAGCTTTCTTT.

The chain carries TRBV30 and TRBJ1-3; TRBD1 is a possible D gene (5 bases). CDR3 length equals 16 residues. Germline V gives CDR1 GTSNPN, CDR2 SVGIG (reference sequence). The V and J ends lost 1 base and 4 bases respectively, with 17 bases between them. CDR3 coding DNA: TGTGCCTGGAGTGCCTTGCTGGGGGGAGAAGGAAACACCATATATTTT. Its protein is CAWSALLGGEGNTIYF. The variable domain in full, completed from reference TRBV30 and TRBJ1-3, reads SQTIHQWPATLVQPVGSPLSLECTVEGTSNPNLYWYRQAAGRGLQLLFYSVGIGQISSEVPQNLSASRPQDRQFILSSKKLLLSDSGFYLCAWSALLGGEGNTIYFGEGSWLTVV.

Comments on this clone: Other DNA sequences within the sample encode an identical CDR3. The chain combines TRBV2 with TRBJ1-4; TRBD1 matches 7 bases. This CDR3 has 14 residues. Trimming took 8 bases from V and 8 from J; bases not matched to a gene: 11. The germline V gene encodes CDR1 SNHLY and CDR2 FYNNEI. The DNA for the CDR3 is TGTGCCAGCGGACTACAGGGGACCGGGGAAAAACTGTTTTTT. It codes for CASGLQGTGEKLFF.

This sequence joins TRBV4-1 and TRBJ2-6, with 7 bases aligning to TRBD1. CDR1 is MGHRA and CDR2 is YSYEKL in the germline V gene. V was pared by 2 bases and J by 2 bases, with 0 bases of the junction left unmatched. The CDR3 runs 15 residues. The CDR3 coding sequence is TGCGCCAGCAGCCAACAGGGGGCTGGGGCCAACGTCCTGACTTTC. This encodes CASSQQGAGANVLTF.

This sequence joins TRBV30 and TRBJ1-2; 10 nucleotides align to TRBD1. Germline values: CDR1 GTSNPN, CDR2 SVGIG (reference sequence). J gave up 5 bases and V 2 bases, and 8 bases lay outside the gene matches. This CDR3 has 15 amino acids. CDR3 amino acids: CAWSTLTGGGYGYTF. CDR3 nucleotide sequence: TGTGCCTGGAGTACCCTGACAGGGGGCGGGTATGGCTACACCTTC.

The table lists this clone with a few counts. The chain combines TRBV4-2 with TRBJ1-3, with 8 bases identical to TRBD1. V gave up 3 bases and J gave up 0 bases; unmatched junction bases: 4. Germline CDR1 is LGHNA and CDR2 is YNFKEQ. The CDR3 runs 16 residues. The CDR3 sequence is CASSQDRVSSGNTIYF. The DNA of the CDR3 is TGTGCCAGCAGCCAGGACAGGGTGAGCTCTGGAAACACCATATATTTT.

The chain joins TRBV5-1 to TRBJ1-4; a weak D match, TRBD1 (6 bases). Trimming stripped 0 bases from V and 5 bases from J, with 14 bases between. Germline values: CDR1 SGHRS, CDR2 YFSETQ. CDR3 length: 16 residues. CDR3 bases: TGCGCCAGCAGCTTGGCCCCGGGACAACGAAATGAAAAACTGTTTTTT. Translating it yields CASSLAPGQRNEKLFF.

The chain carries TRBV5-1 and TRBJ1-6; TRBD1 agrees at 9 bases. V trimming: 4 bases; J trimming: 7 bases; junction bases outside the gene matches: 9. The CDR3 is 16 amino acids. CDR1 is SGHRS, CDR2 YFSETQ, per germline. The CDR3 protein is CASSLDTGGANSPLHF. CDR3 DNA: TGCGCCAGCAGCCTAGATACAGGGGGCGCAAATTCACCCCTCCACTTT.

V gene TRBV18 combines with J gene TRBJ2-3; TRBD1 is a possible D gene (5 bases). Germline lookup yields CDR1 KGHSH and CDR2 LQKENI. The CDR3 is 14 amino acids. The germline V and J ends were trimmed by 4 bases and 9 bases, with 17 bases remaining between them. Written as DNA, the CDR3 is TGTGCCAGCTCACAATCAGCCCTCCAGGGAACGCAGTATTTT. Translation gives CASSQSALQGTQYF.

CDR3: CASSQERGRRDTEQYF. In nucleotides, the CDR3 is TGCGCCAGCAGCCAAGAAAGGGGTAGGAGGGATACCGAGCAGTACTTC. The chain joins TRBV4-3 to TRBJ2-7; D possibly corresponds to TRBD2 (6 bases). The V end lost 0 bases, the J end lost 6 bases, and 18 bases lay between the germline ends. Per the germline V gene, CDR1 is LGHNA and CDR2 is YSLEER. CDR3 length equals 16 residues.

The DNA for the CDR3 is TGTGCCAGCAGCTTAACGTCGGACACGACCGGGGAGCTGTTTTTT. Translating gives CASSLTSDTTGELFF. The chain is built from TRBV7-3 and TRBJ2-2, with D maybe TRBD1 (5 bases). Germline values: CDR1 SGHTA, CDR2 FQGTGA. This CDR3 is 15 amino acids long. The V end lost 0 bases, the J end lost 5 bases, and 10 bases lay between the germline ends.

The chain carries TRBV5-1 and TRBJ2-4, with 14 bases identical to TRBD2. The ends lost 2 bases at V and 6 bases at J; junction bases unmatched: 7. The CDR3 spans 17 residues. CDR1 is SGHRS and CDR2 is YFSETQ in the germline V gene. CDR3 region: CASSLGGTSGRINIQYF. DNA for the CDR3: TGCGCCAGCAGCTTAGGAGGGACTAGCGGGAGAATAAACATTCAGTACTTC.

The genes are TRBV7-8 and TRBJ2-6; D gene ambiguous. CDR3 length: 12 residues. Per germline, CDR1 SGHVS and CDR2 FQNEAQ. Trimming pared 6 bases from V and 13 bases from J, leaving 13 bases between. The CDR3 DNA sequence: TGTGCCAGCAGGGCTCCCCAGGAAGTCCTGACTTTC. As protein: CASRAPQEVLTF.

The chain recombines TRBV4-2 with TRBJ2-1, with TRBD2 identical over 9 bases. J was trimmed by 4 bases and V by 1 base; bases with no gene match: 5. This CDR3 comprises 16 residues. Germline lookup yields CDR1 LGHNA and CDR2 YNFKEQ. CDR3 DNA: TGTGCCAGCAGCCAAGCCCGAGCGGGGGGTTACAATGAGCAGTTCTTC. This codes for CASSQARAGGYNEQFF.

This sequence joins TRBV6-6 and TRBJ1-1; TRBD1 might be the D (5 bases). CDR1 and CDR2 from the germline V gene are MNHNY and SVGAGI (reference sequence). This CDR3 is built from 14 residues. Trimming took 6 bases from V and 4 from J, leaving 15 bases between them. CDR3 loop: CASRATGGSTEAFF. DNA of the CDR3: TGTGCCAGCAGAGCCACCGGGGGGAGCACTGAAGCTTTCTTT.

The V gene is TRBV5-1, the J gene TRBJ2-7, with 14 bases lining up with TRBD2. This CDR3 has 17 residues. Trimming cost V 3 bases and J 2 bases; bases outside gene matches: 7. Germline CDR1 and CDR2: SGHRS and YFSETQ. CDR3 nucleotide sequence: TGCGCCAGCAGCTCCGCCCAGACTAGCGGGAGGGCCTACGAGCAGTACTTC. Protein: CASSSAQTSGRAYEQYF.

This rearrangement joins TRBV19 to TRBJ2-7; TRBD2 is a possible D gene (6 bases). This CDR3 is 15 amino acids long. Germline loops: CDR1 LNHDA, CDR2 SQIVND (reference sequence). Trimming removed 2 bases at V and 3 bases at J, with 14 bases between. For the CDR3, the DNA is TGTGCCAGTAGTATATTTGCGGGACTGAACTACGAGCAGTACTTC. Its translation is CASSIFAGLNYEQYF. Variable domain in full (rest from reference TRBV19 and TRBJ2-7): DGGITQSPKYLFRKEGQNVTLSCEQNLNHDAMYWYRQDPGQGLRLIYYSQIVNDFQKGDIAEGYSVSREKKESFPLTVTSAQKNPTAFYLCASSIFAGLNYEQYFGPGTRLTVT.

The J gene is TRBJ2-7, the V gene TRBV28, with D possibly matching TRBD2 (6 bases). The V gene's germline CDR1 is MDHEN and CDR2 SYDVKM. V gave up 2 bases and J gave up 3 bases, with 11 bases separating them. The CDR3 runs 14 residues. The CDR3 nucleotides are TGTGCCAGCAGTTTACTGGGACTGAACTACGAGCAGTACTTC. Its protein product is CASSLLGLNYEQYF. The full variable domain, completed using reference TRBV28 and TRBJ2-7, is DVKVTQSSRYLVKRTGEKVFLECVQDMDHENMFWYRQDPGLGLRLIYFSYDVKMKEKGDIPEGYSVSREKKERFSLILESASTNQTSMYLCASSLLGLNYEQYFGPGTRLTVT.

The table lists this clone with a count of one. The chain has TRBV5-6 and TRBJ1-1; 10 bases are a match to TRBD1. V lost 5 bases and J lost 5; bases outside the gene matches: 6. The CDR3 length is 14 residues. CDR1 SGHDT and CDR2 YYEEEE come from the germline V gene. The CDR3 protein is CASRTGTGVTEAFF. CDR3 nucleotide sequence: TGTGCCAGCAGGACCGGGACAGGGGTGACTGAAGCTTTCTTT.

The V and J genes are TRBV10-2 and TRBJ2-3; D might be TRBD2 (5 bases). Germline CDR1 reads WSHSY; CDR2 reads SAAADI. CDR3 length: 14 amino acids. Trimming took 4 bases from V and 3 from J, leaving 11 bases between them. The CDR3 protein is CASSVGLGTDTQYF. Here the CDR3 DNA reads TGCGCCAGCAGTGTTGGACTTGGGACAGATACGCAGTATTTT.

The rearrangement joins TRBV14 to TRBJ2-7, with no clear D. Germline loops: CDR1 SGHDN, CDR2 FVKESK. Trimming cost V 1 base and J 0 bases, with 13 bases left between them. The CDR3 loop spans 16 amino acids. The DNA of the CDR3 is TGTGCCAGCAGCCAAGGGCCGGTGGCAGGCTCCTACGAGCAGTACTTC. Translating gives CASSQGPVAGSYEQYF.

The V and J genes are TRBV10-3 and TRBJ1-2; D gene uncertain. The CDR3 is 12 amino acids. CDR1 is ENHRY and CDR2 is SYGVKD in the germline V gene. Trimming cost V 0 bases and J 8 bases, with 7 bases left between them. The DNA of the CDR3 is TGTGCCATCAGTGAGTCTCGACACGGCTACACCTTC. This encodes CAISESRHGYTF.

This chain uses TRBV2 with TRBJ2-7, with unresolved D. The CDR3 is 15 amino acids. V was cut by 6 bases and J by 0 bases, with 15 bases left in between. The germline V gene encodes CDR1 SNHLY and CDR2 FYNNEI. CDR3: CASRWWLLSSYEQYF. DNA for the CDR3: TGTGCCAGCAGGTGGTGGCTTCTCTCCTCCTACGAGCAGTACTTC. The variable domain in full, with the rest retrieved from reference TRBV2 and TRBJ2-7, is EPEVTQTPSHQVTQMGQEVILRCVPISNHLYFYWYRQILGQKVEFLVSFYNNEISEKSEIFDDQFSVERPDGSNFTLKIRSTKLEDSAMYFCASRWWLLSSYEQYFGPGTRLTVT.

J is TRBJ2-7 and V is TRBV6-5; possible D gene TRBD2, 5 bases. The germline V and J ends were trimmed by 4 bases and 5 bases, with 12 bases remaining between them. Germline lookup yields CDR1 MNHEY and CDR2 SVGAGI. The CDR3 consists of 13 residues. CDR3 nucleotide sequence: TGTGCCAGCAGTTCGTTCCTCGGGGACGAGCAGTACTTC. Translated, it gives CASSSFLGDEQYF.

The CDR3 loop is CASSLNRGLGKNTEAFF. CDR3 DNA: TGTGCCAGCAGTCTTAACAGGGGGCTAGGCAAGAACACTGAAGCTTTCTTT. The rearrangement links TRBV27 to TRBJ1-1, with 9 bases that match TRBD1. The CDR3 covers 17 residues. Germline V gives CDR1 MNHEY, CDR2 SMNVEV (reference sequence). Trimming at V came to 5 bases and at J to 1 base, leaving 11 bases not matched to a gene.